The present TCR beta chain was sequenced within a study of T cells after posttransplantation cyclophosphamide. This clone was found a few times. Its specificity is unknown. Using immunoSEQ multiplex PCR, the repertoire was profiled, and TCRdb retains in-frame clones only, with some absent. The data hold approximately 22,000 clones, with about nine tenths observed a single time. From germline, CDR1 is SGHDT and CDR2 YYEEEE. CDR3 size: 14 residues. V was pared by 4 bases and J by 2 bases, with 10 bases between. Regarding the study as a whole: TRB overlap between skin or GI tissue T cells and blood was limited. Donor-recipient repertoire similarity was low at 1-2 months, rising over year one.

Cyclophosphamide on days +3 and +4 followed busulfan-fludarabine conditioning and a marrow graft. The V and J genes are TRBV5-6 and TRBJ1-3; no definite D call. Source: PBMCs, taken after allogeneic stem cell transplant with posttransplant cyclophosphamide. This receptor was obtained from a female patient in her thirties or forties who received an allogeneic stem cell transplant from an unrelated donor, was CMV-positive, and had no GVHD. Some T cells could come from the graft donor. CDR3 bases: TGTGCCAGCAGCGGCCTGGGCCCTGGAAACACCATATATTTT. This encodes CASSGLGPGNTIYF.